The 31 T cell receptor beta chains given below trace back to one sample, sequenced in a study of CD8+ T cells in alopecia areata. The authors extracted RNA and reverse transcribed it into cDNA as the sequencing template. The assay was immunoSEQ multiplex PCR, and TCRdb's table has in-frame clones only and misses some. Of 130,000 to 150,000 clones listed, 40% to 55% were seen once; the top ten hold 0.8% to 1%. The specimen was CD4+ T cells sorted from blood, collected at week 0. The receptors were sampled from a human donor with alopecia areata.

The V call is TRBV6-5, the J call TRBJ2-7; 9 bases line up with TRBD1. The CDR3 has 15 amino acids. The V segment lost 6 bases and the J segment 3 bases; nucleotides outside the gene matches: 9. CDR1 is MNHEY and CDR2 is SVGAGI in the germline V gene. CDR3: CASSPTSTGGYEQYF. CDR3 in DNA: TGTGCCAGCAGCCCTACCTCGACAGGGGGCTACGAGCAGTACTTC.

The V call is TRBV27, the J call TRBJ2-1; 10 bases align to TRBD2. Germline V lookup: CDR1 MNHEY, CDR2 SMNVEV (reference sequence). The CDR3 is 15 amino acids. V was pared by 6 bases and J by 7 bases, with 9 bases of the junction left unmatched. The CDR3 protein is CASSLSGRASNEQFF. In DNA form, the CDR3 reads TGTGCCAGCAGCCTGAGCGGGAGGGCCAGTAATGAGCAGTTCTTC.

The chain recombines TRBV5-4 with TRBJ1-4; D uncertain. Germline CDR1 is SGHNT and CDR2 is YYREEE (reference sequence). Trimming removed 1 base at V and 0 bases at J, with 7 bases between. This CDR3 spans 15 amino acids. The CDR3 DNA reads as TGTGCCAGCAGCTTGATCGGTCCAACTAATGAAAAACTGTTTTTT. Protein: CASSLIGPTNEKLFF. Variable domain in full (rest from reference TRBV5-4 and TRBJ1-4): ETGVTQSPTHLIKTRGQQVTLRCSSQSGHNTVSWYQQALGQGPQFIFQYYREEENGRGNFPPRFSGLQFPNYSSELNVNALELDDSALYLCASSLIGPTNEKLFFGSGTQLSVL.

This clone was counted a few times. V is TRBV15 and J is TRBJ1-2, with D hard to call. The CDR3 covers 15 residues. The germline V gene has CDR1 LNHNV and CDR2 YYDKDF (reference sequence). Trimming stripped 0 bases from V and 2 bases from J, with 10 bases between. CDR3 residues: CATSRDRASNYGYTF. In DNA form, the CDR3 reads TGTGCCACCAGCAGAGATCGGGCGAGCAACTATGGCTACACCTTC.

The J gene is TRBJ1-5, the V gene TRBV29-1, with no clear D. Germline V gives CDR1 SQVTM, CDR2 ANQGSEA. The CDR3 covers 12 residues. V lost 5 bases and J 2 bases, leaving 7 bases between the germline ends. CDR3 DNA sequence: TGCAGCGTTCGTTCGGGCAATCAGCCCCAGCATTTT. It translates to CSVRSGNQPQHF.

This clone is medium-sized (0.01 to 0.1%) in the sample. The V and J genes are TRBV27 and TRBJ2-3, with a tentative D call TRBD2 (6 bases). V lost 7 bases, J lost 10 bases, and 24 bases lay in between. The V gene's germline CDR1 is MNHEY and CDR2 SMNVEV (reference sequence). CDR3 length: 15 residues. CDR3 sequence: CASNKESRGLQAQYF. The CDR3, as DNA: TGTGCCAGCAACAAAGAGAGTAGAGGACTACAGGCGCAGTATTTT.

The chain couples TRBV27 to TRBJ2-3; 7 bases are shared with TRBD2. The CDR3 is made up of 15 amino acids. V shed 1 base, J shed 1 base, and the junction held 2 bases outside the gene matches. Looked up from germline, CDR1 is MNHEY and CDR2 is SMNVEV (reference sequence). The CDR3 region is CASSLLGGGTDTQYF. Written as DNA, the CDR3 is TGTGCCAGCAGTTTATTGGGAGGGGGCACAGATACGCAGTATTTT.

The genes are TRBV29-1 and TRBJ1-1, with 7 bases matching TRBD1. V shed 7 bases and J 3 bases; nucleotides not matched to a gene: 8. This CDR3 comprises 13 residues. Germline V gene data show CDR1 as SQVTM and CDR2 as ANQGSEA. In nucleotides, the CDR3 is TGCAGCGCACTGACAGGGTCAGACACTGAAGCTTTCTTT. Its protein product is CSALTGSDTEAFF.

This chain's CDR3 is CASSGLGLAGGDTQYF. The DNA for the CDR3 is TGCGCCAGCAGCGGCTTAGGACTAGCGGGAGGGGATACGCAGTATTTT. J is TRBJ2-3 and V is TRBV5-1, with 15 nucleotides matching TRBD2. V gave up 4 bases and J gave up 6 bases; unmatched junction bases: 6. This CDR3 has 16 residues. The germline gives CDR1 SGHRS, CDR2 YFSETQ.

The V and J genes are TRBV2 and TRBJ2-6, with 7 positions matching TRBD1. This CDR3 comprises 18 residues. Losses at the gene ends were 6 bases for V and 4 bases for J; bases not matched to a gene: 15. CDR1 is SNHLY and CDR2 is FYNNEI in the germline V gene. CDR3 nucleotides: TGTGCCAGCAGCGCCAAGAAGGGGGCCTCAGCAGGGGCCAACGTCCTGACTTTC. Residues: CASSAKKGASAGANVLTF. The full variable domain, its missing parts supplied by reference TRBV2 and TRBJ2-6, is EPEVTQTPSHQVTQMGQEVILRCVPISNHLYFYWYRQILGQKVEFLVSFYNNEISEKSEIFDDQFSVERPDGSNFTLKIRSTKLEDSAMYFCASSAKKGASAGANVLTFGAGSRLTVL.

This clone appeared a few times. The chain has TRBV25-1 and TRBJ2-5; 10 bases are a match to TRBD1. The germline gives CDR1 MGHDK, CDR2 SYGVNS. V shed 4 bases, J shed 4 bases, and the junction held 6 bases outside the gene matches. The CDR3 has 15 residues. Written as DNA, the CDR3 is TGTGCCAGCAGTGCCGGGACAGGGGACCGAGAGACCCAGTACTTC. It translates to CASSAGTGDRETQYF.

This clone was picked up a small number of times. V usage is TRBV29-1 and J usage is TRBJ1-1, with D maybe TRBD1 (6 bases). The CDR3 consists of 13 residues. V lost 6 bases, J lost 0 bases, and 11 bases lay in between. The germline gives CDR1 SQVTM, CDR2 ANQGSEA. CDR3 protein: CSVERGMNTEAFF. The CDR3 region has the DNA TGCAGCGTCGAAAGGGGGATGAACACTGAAGCTTTCTTT.

The gene calls are TRBV5-1 and TRBJ1-5; unclear D gene. The CDR3 loop spans 13 amino acids. Trimming removed 3 bases from V and 3 bases from J, with 7 bases in between. Germline CDR1 reads SGHRS; CDR2 reads YFSETQ. The CDR3 reads CASSWGDNQPQHF. DNA for the CDR3: TGCGCCAGCAGCTGGGGAGACAATCAGCCCCAGCATTTT.

The V call is TRBV5-6, the J call TRBJ2-6, with TRBD1 identical over 7 bases. Looked up from germline, CDR1 is SGHDT and CDR2 is YYEEEE. The CDR3 loop spans 15 amino acids. V lost 3 bases and J lost 0; bases outside the gene matches: 0. CDR3 nucleotide sequence: TGTGCCAGCAGCTCAGGGGGCTCTGGGGCCAACGTCCTGACTTTC. Translating gives CASSSGGSGANVLTF.

The chain has TRBV9 and TRBJ2-7; D gene uncertain. Germline lookup yields CDR1 SGDLS and CDR2 YYNGEE. The V end was cut by 3 bases, the J end by 0 bases, with 1 base between. CDR3 length equals 11 residues. Here the CDR3 DNA reads TGTGCCAGCAGCGCCTCCTACGAGCAGTACTTC. Translation: CASSASYEQYF.

V gene TRBV2 combines with J gene TRBJ2-1; D is unclear. The CDR3 covers 14 residues. From germline, CDR1 is SNHLY and CDR2 FYNNEI. V was pared by 5 bases and J by 4 bases, with 12 bases between. CDR3 coding DNA: TGTGCCAGCAGTCAGCAGGCCGGATACAATGAGCAGTTCTTC. Amino acid sequence: CASSQQAGYNEQFF.

This chain joins TRBV10-3 and TRBJ1-1; D unclear. V was cut by 10 bases and J by 0 bases, with 12 bases left in between. CDR1 is ENHRY and CDR2 is SYGVKD in the germline V gene. The CDR3 contains 13 residues. CDR3 amino acids: CATTLVLNTEAFF. The CDR3 DNA follows: TGTGCCACGACCCTCGTCTTGAACACTGAAGCTTTCTTT.

This rearrangement joins TRBV30 to TRBJ1-5; D is unclear. Germline V gives CDR1 GTSNPN, CDR2 SVGIG (reference sequence). The V end lost 5 bases, the J end lost 4 bases, and 21 bases lay between the germline ends. The length of the CDR3 is 16 residues. CDR3: CAWGPAGLRLNQPQHF. CDR3 DNA sequence: TGTGCCTGGGGGCCAGCGGGCCTTAGGCTTAATCAGCCCCAGCATTTT.

The V and J genes are TRBV5-6 and TRBJ2-2; TRBD2 aligns across 9 bases. Per germline, CDR1 SGHDT and CDR2 YYEEEE. The V and J ends lost 2 bases and 4 bases, in that order; junction bases with no gene match: 3. The CDR3 covers 15 residues. The DNA for the CDR3 is TGTGCCAGCAGCTTTATTAGCGGGGGCACCGGGGAGCTGTTTTTT. It translates to CASSFISGGTGELFF.

This chain joins TRBV6-5 and TRBJ1-2; 7 nucleotides match TRBD1. The junction had 2 bases not matched to a gene; V was cut back by 3 bases and J by 4 bases. Looked up from germline, CDR1 is MNHEY and CDR2 is SVGAGI. The CDR3 length is 13 residues. CDR3 region: CASSYAGGYGYTF. Written as DNA, the CDR3 is TGTGCCAGCAGTTATGCAGGGGGCTATGGCTACACCTTC.

As to this clone: Other DNA sequences in the same sample also yield this CDR3. The rearrangement joins TRBV29-1 to TRBJ2-7; tentative D call: TRBD1 (5 bases). Trimming cost V 0 bases and J 2 bases, with 5 bases left between them. The germline V gene has CDR1 SQVTM and CDR2 ANQGSEA. The length of the CDR3 is 12 residues. As DNA, the CDR3 is TGCAGCGTTGAAGACAGGGCCTACGAGCAGTACTTC. Protein product: CSVEDRAYEQYF.

The rearrangement uses TRBV6-5 and TRBJ1-3; D ambiguous. CDR1 and CDR2 (germline): MNHEY, SVGAGI. There are 14 residues in the CDR3. The ends were cut back, 8 bases at V and 0 bases at J, with 11 bases in the middle. CDR3 nucleotides: TGTGCCAGCCTCAGCGAGAGCTCTGGAAACACCATATATTTT. Translated, it gives CASLSESSGNTIYF.

The rearrangement links TRBV5-1 to TRBJ2-5; perhaps TRBD2 as D (6 bases). The CDR3 runs 14 residues. The germline CDR1 and CDR2 sequences are SGHRS and YFSETQ. Trimming cost V 1 base and J 5 bases, with 12 bases left between them. The CDR3 DNA reads TGCGCCAGCAGCTTGACGGGGGTCCGGGAGACCCAGTACTTC. This translates into CASSLTGVRETQYF.

This clone has just one count. The chain joins TRBV2 to TRBJ1-1; D perhaps matches TRBD1 (5 bases). The CDR3 is 14 residues long. Trimming took off 6 bases at V and 2 bases at J, with 13 bases between the two ends. The germline gives CDR1 SNHLY, CDR2 FYNNEI. The CDR3 sequence: CASSLRAGNTEAFF. The CDR3 coding sequence is TGTGCCAGCAGCCTCAGGGCAGGAAACACTGAAGCTTTCTTT.

V and J are TRBV5-1 and TRBJ2-3; TRBD1 aligns across 7 bases. The CDR3 is 14 residues long. Looked up from germline, CDR1 is SGHRS and CDR2 is YFSETQ. Trimming at V came to 3 bases and at J to 4 bases, leaving 5 bases not matched to a gene. Written as DNA, the CDR3 is TGCGCCAGCAGCTACACTCAGGGGGCAGATACGCAGTATTTT. This gives the protein CASSYTQGADTQYF.

The chain recombines TRBV29-1 with TRBJ1-2, with 8 bases identical to TRBD1. CDR1 SQVTM and CDR2 ANQGSEA come from the germline V gene. J gave up 8 bases and V 7 bases, and 15 bases lay outside the gene matches. The CDR3 sequence is 14 residues long. The CDR3 spells CSAVQTARGQGYTF. The DNA of the CDR3 is TGCAGCGCGGTGCAAACGGCCAGGGGGCAGGGCTACACCTTC.

This clone was counted a few times. The genes are TRBV10-2 and TRBJ2-7, with 10 bases lining up with TRBD2. Germline CDR1 WSHSY, CDR2 SAAADI. V dropped 7 bases and J dropped 5; count of bases not matched to a gene: 5. The CDR3 totals 13 residues. CDR3 loop: CASMGLASHEQYF. CDR3 DNA: TGCGCCAGCATGGGACTAGCGAGCCACGAGCAGTACTTC.

V and J are TRBV7-8 and TRBJ2-1, with 9 positions matching TRBD2. V was pared by 3 bases and J by 14 bases, with 14 bases of the junction left unmatched. Germline CDR1 and CDR2: SGHVS and FQNEAQ. The CDR3 runs to 15 residues. The CDR3 nucleotides read TGTGCCAGCAGCTTGCTGACGACCTACGGGACTAGCAAGTTCTTC. As protein: CASSLLTTYGTSKFF.

To note about this clone: No conserved phenylalanine or tryptophan is present at the end of the CDR3, so a read error is the likely explanation. Written as DNA, the CDR3 is TGTGCCAGCAGTTCCGACAGGGGGAGGATTCGTCGTGGCTACACCCTC. Its translation: CASSSDRGRIRRGYTL. The chain employs TRBV6-5 and TRBJ1-2; 9 nucleotides agree with TRBD1. With V trimmed by 4 bases and J by 7 bases, 13 bases remained unmatched. Germline V lookup: CDR1 MNHEY, CDR2 SVGAGI. CDR3 length equals 16 residues.

The chain has TRBV5-1 and TRBJ2-7, with unresolved D. The germline V gene has CDR1 SGHRS and CDR2 YFSETQ. The CDR3 is 15 amino acids. Trimming stripped 0 bases from V and 2 bases from J, with 12 bases between. The DNA for the CDR3 is TGCGCCAGCAGCTTGGATGCAGCAGGCCCCTACGAGCAGTACTTC. Amino acids: CASSLDAAGPYEQYF.

This clone showed up just a few times. The chain has TRBV29-1 and TRBJ2-2; 11 positions match TRBD2. V lost 7 bases, J lost 5 bases, and 6 bases stayed unmatched. Germline assignment: CDR1 SQVTM and CDR2 ANQGSEA. The CDR3 runs 14 residues. The CDR3 DNA sequence: TGCAGCGGCCAACTAGCGGGAGTTACCGGGGAGCTGTTTTTT. Its translation is CSGQLAGVTGELFF.